Listed below are T cell receptor beta chains from one sample, sequenced in a study of blood T cell repertoires in COVID-19. Sequencing was performed with immunoSEQ multiplex PCR; in TCRdb, only in-frame clones are kept and a portion is missing. The sample lists about 58,000 clones, around 86% occurring once. The sample consisted of peripheral blood. These receptors were obtained from a human donor with active COVID-19. The donor label of this sample is uncertain. Each CDR3 is given with its conserved first and last residue. D genes are given only for firm matches. Clone size is shown for a subset of rows, as once, few, many or a class of expanded clone.

13 TRBJ1-5 NA TRBV4-1 NA CASSQQGYQPQHF TGCGCCAGCAGCCAACAGGGTTATCAGCCCCAGCATTTT
12 TRBJ2-7 NA TRBV5-1 NA CASSMAPGEQYF TGCGCCAGCAGCATGGCCCCAGGGGAGCAGTACTTC
14 TRBJ2-7 TRBD1 TRBV19 medium-sized CASSPGTGVGEQYF TGTGCCAGTAGCCCCGGGACAGGGGTCGGTGAGCAGTACTTC
15 TRBJ1-6 NA TRBV7-2 NA CASSPRGQRDSPLHF TGTGCCAGCAGCCCCAGGGGCCAACGGGATTCACCCCTCCACTTT
15 TRBJ2-1 NA TRBV6-5 NA CASRKSGGSYNEQFF TGTGCCAGCAGAAAAAGCGGAGGGAGCTACAATGAGCAGTTCTTC
16 TRBJ2-1 NA TRBV5-6 NA CASSLGLGGARNEQFF TGTGCCAGCAGCTTGGGGCTAGGGGGGGCGAGGAATGAGCAGTTCTTC
15 TRBJ1-2 NA TRBV3-1/TRBV3-2 NA CASSQDFAGYYGYTF TGTGCCAGCAGCCAAGATTTTGCAGGCTACTATGGCTACACCTTC
14 TRBJ2-7 TRBD2 TRBV10-3 NA CAITSSGGTGEQYF TGTGCCATTACTTCTAGCGGGGGGACGGGCGAGCAGTACTTC
15 TRBJ2-7 TRBD2 TRBV4-3 NA CASSELAGGPYEQYF TGCGCCAGCAGCGAATTAGCGGGAGGTCCCTACGAGCAGTACTTC
13 TRBJ2-1 TRBD2 TRBV19 NA CASRTSGSNEQFF TGTGCCAGTAGGACTAGCGGGAGCAATGAGCAGTTCTTC
15 TRBJ2-3 NA TRBV27 once CASSPHGTPTDTQYF TGTGCCAGCAGCCCTCACGGGACACCCACAGATACGCAGTATTTT
17 TRBJ2-1 TRBD2 TRBV4-3 NA CASSQDRTSGSYNEQFF TGCGCCAGCAGCCAAGACAGGACTAGCGGGAGCTACAATGAGCAGTTCTTC
13 TRBJ1-1 NA TRBV7-2 once CASSLSRDTEAFF TGTGCCAGCAGCTTATCCAGGGACACTGAAGCTTTCTTT
13 TRBJ2-5 NA TRBV27 NA CASSPREAQTQYF TGTGCCAGCAGTCCAAGGGAGGCCCAGACCCAGTACTTC
11 TRBJ1-1 NA TRBV20-1 NA CSAVQGTEAFF TGCAGTGCTGTACAGGGTACAGAAGCTTTCTTT
13 TRBJ1-4 NA TRBV20-1 NA CSASRQRGEKLFF TGCAGTGCTAGTAGACAGCGGGGTGAAAAACTGTTTTTT
14 TRBJ1-5 TRBD1 TRBV23-1 NA CASSQSTGNQPQHF TGCGCCAGCAGTCAATCGACAGGGAATCAGCCCCAGCATTTT
13 TRBJ1-2 NA TRBV7-9 NA CASSSDSVYGYTF TGTGCCAGCAGCTCGGACAGCGTCTATGGCTACACCTTC
11 TRBJ2-3 NA TRBV20-1 NA CSPDITDTQYF TGCAGCCCGGACATCACAGATACGCAGTATTTT
15 TRBJ2-3 TRBD2 TRBV27 NA CASSSRTSETDTQYF TGTGCCAGCAGTTCCCGGACTAGCGAAACAGATACGCAGTATTTT